This record looks at one T cell receptor beta chain sequence and its context. Its recognized antigen is unknown. The sequencer was an Illumina HiSeq 2000. TCR beta cDNA libraries were made by 5'RACE template switching that added a universal primer site and unique molecular identifiers. cDNA synthesis was primed from the TCR beta constant segment, followed by two successive PCR amplification steps. The study's processing was this. MIGEC handled demultiplexing of the reads and grouping by UMI, while MiTCR was used to assemble and quantify clonotypes. To remove erroneous sequences, TCR cDNA sequences were retained only when supported by two or more reads. Downstream repertoire analysis used the tcR package, and clonotypes were matched across fractions by CDR3 nucleotide sequence plus V segment. VDJmatch was used to annotate antigen specificity against VDJdb, with one amino acid substitution in CDR3 permitted. TCRdb reprocessed the reads, reporting each CDR3 protein sequence once and no DNA. These V and J calls are TCRdb output, not the study's own analysis. This sample's table has entries for hundreds of thousands of distinct CDR3 sequences. The ten largest clones capture 5.2% of the sample.

A commercial ELISA kit detecting HCMV-specific IgG in serum was used to determine HCMV serostatus. Ficoll density gradient centrifugation was used to isolate peripheral blood mononuclear cells from blood. Inclusive of the bounding cysteine and phenylalanine, the CDR3 is 15 residues long. Only the protein is available. This entry comes from a study of T cells expressing NK-cell markers (dated by TCRdb to the early 2020s). For the wider study: TCR beta-chain repertoires were profiled in sorted CD3+CD56+NKG2C+, CD3+CD56+NKG2C- and CD3+CD56-NKG2C+ T-cell subsets from several donors. The study sequenced eight donors, all healthy volunteers chosen at random: three men and five women. Seven of the eight sequenced donors were HCMV-seropositive and one was HCMV-seronegative. Libraries were sequenced as 2 x 150 bp reads on Illumina HiSeq 2000/2500, MiSeq or NextSeq.

The full study reports these points: Those dominant clonotypes were again the most abundant among CD3+CD56-NKG2C+ cells in four donors, at about 25-60.1%. Whether the expanded NKG2C-expressing T cell clones were specific for HCMV antigens remained unclear. In several donors, the dominant CD3+CD56+NKG2C+ clonotypes were found to rank among the top 10 CD8+ clonotypes and to make up 1.0-7.0% of CD8+ T cells.

Sequences were obtained from blood T cells: a sorted CD56 or NKG2C T cell subset, CD4+ or CD8+ T cells, or bulk PBMC T cells (not recorded which). Recombination linked TRBV12-3 or TRBV12-4 to TRBJ2-7; TCRdb returns TRBD2, unconfirmable since there is no DNA. The receptor comes from a man aged 18-75 years in good health. The CDR3 has the sequence CASSFRTSGVHEQYF.